The 32 T cell receptor beta chains reported below all come from one sample, sequenced in a study of T cell responses to AZD1222 COVID-19 vaccine. The repertoire was sequenced with immunoSEQ multiplex PCR; TCRdb's copy has only in-frame clones and lacks some. The sample yields around 100,000 clones, about 93% seen once. Sequences were derived from peripheral blood, sampled on day 0 of AZD1222 vaccination. The receptor set was obtained from an adult in good health.

The chain employs TRBV5-5 and TRBJ2-3, with 8 bases that match TRBD2. The CDR3 covers 16 residues. Germline V lookup: CDR1 SGHKS, CDR2 YYEKEE (reference sequence). J was trimmed by 0 bases and V by 0 bases; bases with no gene match: 3. The CDR3: CASSLGAGVSTDTQYF. For the CDR3, the DNA is TGTGCCAGCAGCTTGGGAGCGGGAGTGAGCACAGATACGCAGTATTTT.

The chain employs TRBV29-1 and TRBJ2-2; TRBD1 matches at 7 bases. The germline V gene encodes CDR1 SQVTM and CDR2 ANQGSEA. The length of the CDR3 is 14 residues. The V gene end was trimmed by 6 bases and the J gene end by 6 bases; junction bases not matched to a gene: 10. The CDR3 loop is CSVIKMDRPGELFF. For the CDR3, the DNA is TGCAGCGTAATCAAAATGGACAGGCCCGGGGAGCTGTTTTTT.

The chain employs TRBV10-3 and TRBJ2-5, with D possibly matching TRBD2 (7 bases). The germline CDR1 and CDR2 sequences are ENHRY and SYGVKD. The CDR3 sequence is 18 residues long. With 0 bases removed from V and 4 bases from J, the gap between germline ends came to 21 bases. CDR3 nucleotide sequence: TGTGCCATCAGTGAGTCGGGGGGGCAAGCGGGATCACGAGAGACCCAGTACTTC. Residues: CAISESGGQAGSRETQYF.

The J gene is TRBJ1-5, the V gene TRBV30; no clear D gene. V was pared by 2 bases and J by 0 bases, with 5 bases between. Germline values: CDR1 GTSNPN, CDR2 SVGIG (reference sequence). The CDR3 spans 13 residues. The CDR3, as DNA: TGTGCCTGGAGTCCCAATAGCAATCAGCCCCAGCATTTT. It is translated as CAWSPNSNQPQHF.

V is TRBV7-9 and J is TRBJ2-3; a possible D gene is TRBD1 (5 bases). Germline V CDR1 and CDR2: SEHNR, FQNEAQ (reference sequence). This CDR3 is built from 13 residues. The V end lost 5 bases, the J end lost 6 bases, and 12 bases lay between the germline ends. The CDR3 reads CASSRRVGDTQYF. As DNA, the CDR3 is TGTGCCAGCAGCCGCAGGGTAGGGGATACGCAGTATTTT.

The chain uses TRBV9 and TRBJ2-1; 11 bases are shared with TRBD2. Germline lookup yields CDR1 SGDLS and CDR2 YYNGEE. J was trimmed by 8 bases and V by 4 bases; bases with no gene match: 8. The CDR3 totals 15 residues. The CDR3 nucleotides are TGTGCCAGCAGCCCTACTAGCGGGAGTTACGATGAGCAGTTCTTC. Protein: CASSPTSGSYDEQFF.

The chain is built from TRBV19 and TRBJ2-7; D is perhaps TRBD2 (6 bases). The CDR3 has 15 residues. Germline CDR1 reads LNHDA; CDR2 reads SQIVND (reference sequence). The germline V and J ends were trimmed by 3 bases and 7 bases, with 19 bases remaining between them. The CDR3 protein is CASSISREPRREQYF. The DNA of the CDR3 is TGTGCCAGTAGTATTTCCCGGGAGCCCCGCCGGGAGCAGTACTTC. Combining the CDR3 with reference TRBV19 and TRBJ2-7 gives the whole variable domain DGGITQSPKYLFRKEGQNVTLSCEQNLNHDAMYWYRQDPGQGLRLIYYSQIVNDFQKGDIAEGYSVSREKKESFPLTVTSAQKNPTAFYLCASSISREPRREQYFGPGTRLTVT.

The chain joins TRBV14 to TRBJ2-1; the match to TRBD1 covers 9 bases. CDR1 SGHDN and CDR2 FVKESK come from the germline V gene. The CDR3 consists of 15 residues. J was trimmed by 6 bases and V by 5 bases; bases with no gene match: 8. CDR3 protein: CASSSLGTGRNEQFF. Written as DNA, the CDR3 is TGTGCCAGCAGCTCCCTCGGGACAGGGCGCAATGAGCAGTTCTTC.

As regards this clone: Sequence at one end of the junction differs from germline and may be a read error. The gene calls are TRBV2 and TRBJ2-7; 9 bases line up with TRBD1. The CDR3 has 12 residues. Per the germline V gene, CDR1 is SNHLY and CDR2 is FYNNEI. This CDR3 reads CASSEGVRDRVF. The CDR3 region has the DNA TGTGCCAGCAGTGAAGGGGTGCGGGACAGGGTATTC. The full variable domain, in which reference TRBV2 and TRBJ2-7 provide the parts outside the CDR3, is EPEVTQTPSHQVTQMGQEVILRCVPISNHLYFYWYRQILGQKVEFLVSFYNNEISEKSEIFDDQFSVERPDGSNFTLKIRSTKLEDSAMYFCASSEGVRDRVFGPGTRLTVT.

This chain links TRBV5-6 with TRBJ1-2; D unclear. The germline gives CDR1 SGHDT, CDR2 YYEEEE. Trimming removed 4 bases at V and 4 bases at J, with 17 bases between. The CDR3 totals 15 residues. CDR3 protein: CASSRLGSLAYGYTF. CDR3 nucleotides: TGTGCCAGCAGCCGCCTGGGGTCGCTTGCCTATGGCTACACCTTC. Looking up the rest from reference TRBV5-6 and TRBJ1-2 gives the full variable domain: DAGVTQSPTHLIKTRGQQVTLRCSPKSGHDTVSWYQQALGQGPQFIFQYYEEEERQRGNFPDRFSGHQFPNYSSELNVNALLLGDSALYLCASSRLGSLAYGYTFGSGTRLTVV.

The CDR3 sequence is CASSFGRVLQQYF. The CDR3 nucleotides are TGTGCCAGCAGCTTTGGACGAGTTCTTCAGCAGTACTTC. V usage is TRBV7-2 and J usage is TRBJ2-7; D is undetermined. Trimming took 3 bases from V and 8 from J, leaving 14 bases between them. The CDR3 has 13 residues. Per the germline V gene, CDR1 is SGHTA and CDR2 is FQGNSA. Complete variable domain (other parts from reference TRBV7-2 and TRBJ2-7): GAGVSQSPSNKVTEKGKDVELRCDPISGHTALYWYRQSLGQGLEFLIYFQGNSAPDKSGLPSDRFSAERTGGSVSTLTIQRTQQEDSAVYLCASSFGRVLQQYFGPGTRLTVT.

The gene calls are TRBV6-2 or TRBV6-3 and TRBJ1-4, with D unresolved. The V end lost 4 bases, the J end lost 13 bases, and 10 bases lay between the germline ends. The CDR3 spans 11 residues. Germline values: CDR1 MNHEY, CDR2 SVGEGT. The CDR3 loop reads CASSWPGRLFF. CDR3 nucleotides: TGTGCCAGCAGTTGGCCGGGGAGACTGTTTTTT.

The chain couples TRBV11-3 to TRBJ2-3; tentative D call: TRBD2 (6 bases). This CDR3 contains 15 residues. Germline loops: CDR1 SGHNT, CDR2 YENEEA. With 1 base removed from V and 6 bases from J, the gap between germline ends came to 14 bases. The CDR3 coding sequence is TGTGCCAGCAGCTTAGGTCTGGGGGGATTCGATACGCAGTATTTT. Translated: CASSLGLGGFDTQYF.

The J gene is TRBJ1-1, the V gene TRBV3-1 (or the pseudogene TRBV3-2); 7 nucleotides line up with TRBD1. V lost 5 bases and J lost 5; bases outside the gene matches: 2. CDR3 length: 12 amino acids. Germline V gene data show CDR1 as LGHDT and CDR2 as YNNKEL (reference sequence). The CDR3 protein is CASSYRGTEAFF. The DNA for the CDR3 is TGTGCCAGCAGCTACAGGGGAACTGAAGCTTTCTTT.

V is TRBV4-1 and J is TRBJ1-2; the match to TRBD1 covers 8 bases. Looked up from germline, CDR1 is MGHRA and CDR2 is YSYEKL. The CDR3 loop spans 13 amino acids. The junction had 5 bases not matched to a gene; V was cut back by 6 bases and J by 5 bases. CDR3: CASSKTGGYGYTF. The CDR3 coding sequence is TGCGCCAGCAGTAAAACAGGGGGTTATGGCTACACCTTC.

The chain couples TRBV18 to TRBJ1-5, with D unresolved. The CDR3 consists of 13 residues. Germline V CDR1 and CDR2: KGHSH, LQKENI. V dropped 6 bases and J dropped 2 bases, with 8 bases sitting between them. For the CDR3, the DNA is TGTGCCAGCTCCGAGGGCCGCAATCAGCCCCAGCATTTT. This translates into CASSEGRNQPQHF.

The chain has TRBV25-1 and TRBJ1-2; D not resolved. Between the trimmed V and J ends, which lost 5 bases and 0 bases, there was a span of 4 bases. The CDR3 is 12 amino acids. Per germline, CDR1 MGHDK and CDR2 SYGVNS. The CDR3: CASSLTNYGYTF. The CDR3, as DNA: TGTGCCAGCAGTTTAACTAACTATGGCTACACCTTC.

The rearrangement joins TRBV5-1 to TRBJ2-1; D might be TRBD1 or TRBD2, each matching 5 bases. Trimming stripped 3 bases from V and 4 bases from J, with 11 bases between. From germline, CDR1 is SGHRS and CDR2 YFSETQ. The CDR3 loop spans 14 amino acids. CDR3: CASSWGISYNEQFF. The CDR3 bases are TGCGCCAGCAGCTGGGGGATATCTTACAATGAGCAGTTCTTC. Combining the CDR3 with reference TRBV5-1 and TRBJ2-1 gives the whole variable domain KAGVTQTPRYLIKTRGQQVTLSCSPISGHRSVSWYQQTPGQGLQFLFEYFSETQRNKGNFPGRFSGRQFSNSRSEMNVSTLELGDSALYLCASSWGISYNEQFFGPGTRLTVL.

This chain connects TRBV5-1 to TRBJ2-3; unclear D gene. Germline V gene data show CDR1 as SGHRS and CDR2 as YFSETQ. V lost 0 bases, J lost 4 bases, and 6 bases lay in between. This CDR3 contains 13 residues. The CDR3 here is CASSLAAADTQYF. CDR3 nucleotide sequence: TGCGCCAGCAGCTTGGCGGCGGCAGATACGCAGTATTTT.

The V and J genes are TRBV15 and TRBJ2-3, with 14 bases fitting TRBD2. Germline CDR1 and CDR2: LNHNV and YYDKDF (reference sequence). The V gene end was trimmed by 6 bases and the J gene end by 4 bases; junction bases not matched to a gene: 3. The CDR3 is 15 residues long. Here the CDR3 reads CATSTTSGRADTQYF. The CDR3 coding sequence is TGTGCCACCAGTACGACTAGCGGGAGGGCAGATACGCAGTATTTT.

The chain couples TRBV19 to TRBJ2-6, with D hard to call. V lost 2 bases to trimming and J lost 5 bases, with 10 bases between them. The CDR3 runs 15 residues. Germline V lookup: CDR1 LNHDA, CDR2 SQIVND (reference sequence). CDR3 coding DNA: TGTGCCAGTAGTATAAATACTCCCAGGGCCAACGTCCTGACTTTC. Amino acid sequence: CASSINTPRANVLTF.

V and J are TRBV4-2 and TRBJ1-2; TRBD1 is a possible D gene (5 bases). This CDR3 is built from 15 residues. V gave up 1 base and J gave up 7 bases, with 16 bases separating them. CDR1 and CDR2 from the germline V gene are LGHNA and YNFKEQ. CDR3 amino acids: CASSQGGSEGFGYTF. DNA of the CDR3: TGTGCCAGCAGCCAAGGGGGCAGCGAGGGGTTTGGCTACACCTTC.

This clone was seen only once. V and J are TRBV7-2 and TRBJ1-2; tentative D call: TRBD1 (5 bases). Germline V CDR1 and CDR2: SGHTA, FQGNSA. V lost 2 bases to trimming and J lost 2 bases, with 15 bases between them. CDR3 size: 16 residues. CDR3 protein: CASSLYRDAANYGYTF. The DNA of the CDR3 is TGTGCCAGCAGCTTATACCGGGACGCAGCGAACTATGGCTACACCTTC.

The V call is TRBV19, the J call TRBJ2-7, with 8 bases that match TRBD1. Germline CDR1 and CDR2: LNHDA and SQIVND (reference sequence). Trimming took 5 bases from V and 2 from J; bases not matched to a gene: 8. CDR3 length: 15 residues. This chain's CDR3 is CASSAKRTGPYEQYF. CDR3 DNA: TGTGCCAGTAGTGCCAAGCGGACAGGGCCCTACGAGCAGTACTTC.

The rearrangement uses TRBV5-4 and TRBJ1-1; D is uncertain. This CDR3 has 14 amino acids. The germline gives CDR1 SGHNT, CDR2 YYREEE (reference sequence). The V end was cut by 4 bases, the J end by 3 bases, with 13 bases between. The CDR3 reads CASSRPGPYTEAFF. In DNA form, the CDR3 reads TGTGCCAGCAGCCGGCCAGGACCCTACACTGAAGCTTTCTTT.

CDR3 in DNA: TGTGCCAGCAGTTTAGTACCGGGACAGGGAGCTGAAAAACTGTTTTTT. This codes for CASSLVPGQGAEKLFF. The gene calls are TRBV28 and TRBJ1-4; 9 bases are shared with TRBD1. Germline-derived CDR1 and CDR2 are MDHEN and SYDVKM. The CDR3 has 16 residues. J gave up 7 bases and V 2 bases, and 8 bases lay outside the gene matches. The full variable domain, its missing parts supplied by reference TRBV28 and TRBJ1-4, is DVKVTQSSRYLVKRTGEKVFLECVQDMDHENMFWYRQDPGLGLRLIYFSYDVKMKEKGDIPEGYSVSREKKERFSLILESASTNQTSMYLCASSLVPGQGAEKLFFGSGTQLSVL.

This chain connects TRBV14 to TRBJ2-2; 8 bases are a match to TRBD1. The CDR3 has 17 amino acids. Germline CDR1 and CDR2: SGHDN and FVKESK. After removal of 0 bases from V and 4 bases from J, the junction contained 7 bases not matched to a gene. This CDR3 is CASSQDPRTGFTGELFF. In nucleotides, the CDR3 is TGTGCCAGCAGCCAAGATCCACGGACAGGGTTCACCGGGGAGCTGTTTTTT. Supplemented by reference TRBV14 and TRBJ2-2, the full variable domain reads EAGVTQFPSHSVIEKGQTVTLRCDPISGHDNLYWYRRVMGKEIKFLLHFVKESKQDESGMPNNRFLAERTGGTYSTLKVQPAELEDSGVYFCASSQDPRTGFTGELFFGEGSRLTVL.

This clone was seen only a few times. One end of the junction fails to match germline, which may point to a read error. The chain recombines TRBV11-2 with TRBJ2-7; 11 nucleotides agree with TRBD1. The CDR3 extends over 13 amino acids. Germline V gene data show CDR1 as SGHAT and CDR2 as FQNNGV. CDR3 loop: CASVGGTGGALGF. The DNA for the CDR3 is TGTGCCAGCGTCGGCGGGACAGGGGGTGCATTAGGCTTC.

The chain links TRBV13 to TRBJ1-5; D unresolved. The CDR3 sequence is 12 residues long. Germline assignment: CDR1 PRHDT and CDR2 FYEKMQ (reference sequence). V lost 2 bases and J 7 bases, leaving 6 bases between the germline ends. The CDR3 loop reads CASSLQGQPQHF. CDR3 DNA: TGTGCCAGCAGCTTACAAGGCCAGCCCCAGCATTTT.

This sequence joins TRBV5-1 and TRBJ1-1; D not resolved. CDR1 is SGHRS and CDR2 is YFSETQ in the germline V gene. Trimming shortened V by 0 bases and J by 6 bases, and 9 bases separated the two germline ends. The CDR3 contains 13 residues. CDR3: CASSLAGRSEAFF. For the CDR3, the DNA is TGCGCCAGCAGCTTGGCCGGACGGTCTGAAGCTTTCTTT.

The chain has TRBV3-1 (or the pseudogene TRBV3-2) and TRBJ1-3; D call uncertain. The ends were cut back, 1 base at V and 3 bases at J, with 10 bases in the middle. Germline values: CDR1 LGHDT, CDR2 YNNKEL (reference sequence). The CDR3 is 15 amino acids. The CDR3 bases are TGTGCCAGCAGCCAAGCCCCAGGTTTTGGAAACACCATATATTTT. It is translated as CASSQAPGFGNTIYF.

The chain joins TRBV6-1 to TRBJ2-5, with unresolved D. V lost 1 base to trimming and J lost 4 bases, with 1 base between them. The CDR3 spans 11 residues. The germline gives CDR1 MNHNS, CDR2 SASEGT. In DNA, the CDR3 is TGTGCCAGCAGTGAAGTAGAGACCCAGTACTTC. Protein: CASSEVETQYF.